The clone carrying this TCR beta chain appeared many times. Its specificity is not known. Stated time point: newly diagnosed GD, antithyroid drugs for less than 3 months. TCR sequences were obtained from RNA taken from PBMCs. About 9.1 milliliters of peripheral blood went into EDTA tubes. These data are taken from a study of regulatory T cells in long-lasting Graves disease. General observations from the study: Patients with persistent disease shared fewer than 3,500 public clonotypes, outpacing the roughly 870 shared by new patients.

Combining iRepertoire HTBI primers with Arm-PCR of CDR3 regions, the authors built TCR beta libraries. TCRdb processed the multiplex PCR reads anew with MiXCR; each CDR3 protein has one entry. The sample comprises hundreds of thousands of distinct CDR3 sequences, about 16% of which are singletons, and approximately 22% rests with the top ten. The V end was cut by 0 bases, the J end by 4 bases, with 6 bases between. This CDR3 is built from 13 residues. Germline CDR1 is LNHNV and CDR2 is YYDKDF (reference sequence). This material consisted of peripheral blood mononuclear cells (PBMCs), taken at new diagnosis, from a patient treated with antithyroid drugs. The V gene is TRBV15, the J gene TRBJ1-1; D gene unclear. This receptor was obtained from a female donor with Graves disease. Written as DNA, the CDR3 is TGTGCCACCAGCAGAGACCAGAGCACTGAAGCTTTCTTT. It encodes CATSRDQSTEAFF. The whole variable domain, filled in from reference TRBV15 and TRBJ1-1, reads DAMVIQNPRYQVTQFGKPVTLSCSQTLNHNVMYWYQQKSSQAPKLLFHYYDKDFNNEADTPDNFQSRRPNTSFCFLDIRSPGLGDTAMYLCATSRDQSTEAFFGQGTRLTVV.